The clone carrying this TCR beta chain has just a few counts. Its antigen is not known. At one end the junction does not follow the germline gene, possibly because of a read error. The CDR3 sequence is 12 residues long. Looked up from germline, CDR1 is SEHNR and CDR2 is FQNEAQ (reference sequence). These data come from a study of T-cell memory formation after mild COVID-19. Study-level information: Across donors, TCR clusters were largely donor specific.

MiXCR, run by TCRdb on the 5' RACE reads, gives a single entry per CDR3 protein. The sample carries 150,000 to 200,000 distinct CDR3 sequences, 9.5% to 13% recorded once. Study-wide results and caveats: A balance of CD4 and CD8 characterized clones contracting day 15 to 85, whereas later expanders leaned CD4+.

The receptor comes from a man aged 18 to 30 who had mild COVID-19 (a few samples of this study predate the infection). Cell type and time point are not known. Sequencing was performed on PBMCs or a T cell subset sorted from them (not recorded which). The chain has TRBV7-9 and TRBJ2-5; D is unclear. For the CDR3, the DNA is TGTGCCAGCAGCGGCCAGGCAGAGTCCCAGTACTTC. This encodes CASSGQAESQYF.